Shown below are 29 T cell receptor beta chains from a single sample sequenced in a study of T cell clusters in autoimmune cytopenias. TRB amplification used approximately 250 ng of peripheral blood genomic DNA. Multiplex touch-down PCR amplified TRB using TRB-A and TRB-B pools in one tube. TCRdb reprocessed the multiplex PCR reads, with one entry per CDR3 protein and no DNA. This repertoire includes roughly 5,100 distinct CDR3 sequences. The sequencing sample was made of peripheral blood. These receptors all stem from a human donor with an autoimmune cytopenia or autoimmune hepatitis (not recorded which).

Its frequency marks this clonotype as medium-sized (0.01 to 0.1%). The rearrangement uses TRBV6-5 and TRBJ2-5; the TCRdb D gene call, TRBD2, has no DNA to confirm it. There are 14 residues in the CDR3. Germline V gives CDR1 MNHEY, CDR2 SVGAGI. CDR3 region: CASSVGQNQETQYF.

This clonotype is deemed medium-sized by its frequency. V is TRBV6-5 and J is TRBJ2-1; TCRdb's D call, TRBD1, is unchecked because there is no DNA. CDR1 and CDR2 from the germline V gene are MNHEY and SVGAGI. The CDR3 runs to 16 residues. The CDR3 sequence: CASSLHAGRLVNEQFF.

This rearrangement joins TRBV14 to TRBJ2-1; TCRdb's D gene call, TRBD2, goes unchecked for lack of DNA. This CDR3 contains 16 residues. Germline V gene data show CDR1 as SGHDN and CDR2 as FVKESK. CDR3 protein: CASSQEEGLAYNEQFF. Full variable domain (outside the CDR3, taken from reference TRBV14 and TRBJ2-1): EAGVTQFPSHSVIEKGQTVTLRCDPISGHDNLYWYRRVMGKEIKFLLHFVKESKQDESGMPNNRFLAERTGGTYSTLKVQPAELEDSGVYFCASSQEEGLAYNEQFFGPGTRLTVL.

This clonotype is classed as medium-sized by frequency. V and J are TRBV12-3 or TRBV12-4 and TRBJ2-1; TCRdb proposes TRBD1, but this gene call is untestable without DNA. The CDR3 has 13 residues. The CDR3 region is CASSKTAYNEQFF.

This chain connects TRBV7-9 to TRBJ1-1. The CDR3 spans 16 residues. CDR1 and CDR2 from the germline V gene are SEHNR and FQNEAQ (reference sequence). CDR3 residues: CASTTRGVLEGTEAFF. Using reference TRBV7-9 and TRBJ1-1 for the parts outside the CDR3, the full variable domain is DTGVSQNPRHKITKRGQNVTFRCDPISEHNRLYWYRQTLGQGPEFLTYFQNEAQLEKSRLLSDRFSAERPKGSFSTLEIQRTEQGDSAMYLCASTTRGVLEGTEAFFGQGTRLTVV.

Its frequency marks this clonotype as medium-sized. CDR3 sequence reads: CASTPGGGNTIYF. The V and J genes are TRBV12-3 or TRBV12-4 and TRBJ1-3; TCRdb lists TRBD1, though no DNA is available to test this call. CDR3 length: 13 amino acids.

This clonotype is medium-sized by frequency. The rearrangement links TRBV18 to TRBJ2-7; the D call from TCRdb, TRBD1, cannot be confirmed without DNA. Germline loops: CDR1 KGHSH, CDR2 LQKENI. The CDR3 totals 13 residues. Here the CDR3 reads CASSGTGAYEQYF.

The chain's CDR3 is CASKVRAGGAQYF. V gene TRBV6-1 combines with J gene TRBJ2-5; lacking DNA, the TRBD1 call made by TCRdb goes unchecked. This CDR3 is 13 amino acids long. Looked up from germline, CDR1 is MNHNS and CDR2 is SASEGT.

The CDR3 spells CASSSLLARNEQYF. The J gene is TRBJ2-7, the V gene TRBV27; TCRdb proposes TRBD2, but this gene call is untestable without DNA. This CDR3 is built from 14 residues. Per the germline V gene, CDR1 is MNHEY and CDR2 is SMNVEV (reference sequence).

V and J are TRBV10-3 and TRBJ2-3; TCRdb gives TRBD1 as the D gene, but with no DNA this cannot be confirmed. Germline assignment: CDR1 ENHRY and CDR2 SYGVKD. The CDR3 sequence is 13 residues long. CDR3 protein: CASSGVGGDTQYF.

This clonotype registers medium-sized by frequency. The chain links TRBV6-1 to TRBJ2-7; TCRdb's D call of TRBD1 is untestable without DNA. This CDR3 has 17 amino acids. Looked up from germline, CDR1 is MNHNS and CDR2 is SASEGT. The CDR3 sequence is CASSAPVGGVHTYEQYF.

This clonotype counts as medium-sized by frequency. This chain connects TRBV5-6 to TRBJ2-3; the TCRdb D gene call, TRBD2, has no DNA to confirm it. The CDR3 totals 16 residues. The germline V gene has CDR1 SGHDT and CDR2 YYEEEE. The CDR3 here is CASSLGGPHITDTQYF.

CDR3 residues: CASSYEEGVNEQFF. The rearrangement uses TRBV6-5 and TRBJ2-1; TCRdb gives TRBD1 as the D gene, but with no DNA this cannot be confirmed. CDR1 MNHEY and CDR2 SVGAGI come from the germline V gene. The CDR3 runs 14 residues.

In terms of frequency, this clonotype is medium-sized. This chain joins TRBV27 and TRBJ1-1; the D call of TRBD1 rests on TCRdb alone, since no DNA is present to check it. The CDR3 length is 13 residues. Germline V CDR1 and CDR2: MNHEY, SMNVEV (reference sequence). This chain's CDR3 is CASSDRPNTEAFF.

In terms of frequency, this clonotype is medium-sized. The chain has TRBV27 and TRBJ2-3; as DNA is missing, the TRBD1 call by TCRdb cannot be tested. The CDR3 sequence is 14 residues long. The germline V gene has CDR1 MNHEY and CDR2 SMNVEV (reference sequence). The CDR3 sequence: CASSQTLGGDTQYF.

This sequence joins TRBV12-3 or TRBV12-4 and TRBJ2-5. This CDR3 is built from 14 residues. This CDR3 is CASSSRAYQETQYF.

This sequence joins TRBV7-9 and TRBJ1-4; TCRdb returns TRBD1, unconfirmable since there is no DNA. The length of the CDR3 is 14 residues. Germline CDR1 reads SEHNR; CDR2 reads FQNEAQ (reference sequence). This CDR3 is CASSQGQGGEKLFF.

This clonotype is labeled medium-sized based on frequency. The V call is TRBV5-6, the J call TRBJ2-5; no DNA is available, so the TRBD1 call from TCRdb remains unchecked. CDR1 and CDR2 (germline): SGHDT, YYEEEE. This CDR3 region has 15 residues. The CDR3 region is CASSLTGTSEETQYF.

The rearrangement uses TRBV19 and TRBJ2-1; TCRdb reports TRBD2, a call that lacks DNA to check it against. CDR1 is LNHDA, CDR2 SQIVND, per germline (reference sequence). This CDR3 region has 16 residues. CDR3 protein: CASRHLGLAGLDEQFF.

The rearrangement joins TRBV6-6 to TRBJ1-5; the TRBD1 assignment by TCRdb is unverifiable without DNA. The CDR3 spans 11 residues. The germline V gene encodes CDR1 MNHNY and CDR2 SVGAGI (reference sequence). The CDR3 spells CASSPGQPQHF.

The rearrangement joins TRBV6-1 to TRBJ2-7. CDR3 length: 12 residues. The germline V gene encodes CDR1 MNHNS and CDR2 SASEGT. The CDR3 loop is CALSGISYEQYF.

The V and J genes are TRBV20-1 and TRBJ2-3; TCRdb picks TRBD1, but there is no DNA to check that call. Per germline, CDR1 DFQATT and CDR2 SNEGSKA (reference sequence). There are 13 residues in the CDR3. This CDR3 is CSAGGGGTDTQYF.

Considering frequency, this clonotype is medium-sized. The chain joins TRBV5-5 to TRBJ1-3. The CDR3 covers 15 residues. Germline V gives CDR1 SGHKS, CDR2 YYEKEE (reference sequence). The CDR3 loop reads CASSFGQTSGNTIYF.

This clonotype ranks as medium-sized in terms of frequency. This chain joins TRBV11-1 and TRBJ2-1; TCRdb selects TRBD2, and the lack of DNA leaves this call unchecked. The CDR3 loop spans 17 amino acids. Per germline, CDR1 SGHAT and CDR2 FQDESV (reference sequence). This CDR3 is CASSFRPSQTGYNEQFF.

By frequency, this clonotype registers medium-sized. The chain uses TRBV19 and TRBJ2-5; TCRdb designates TRBD2, a call that cannot be tested without DNA. CDR3 length: 14 amino acids. The germline V gene has CDR1 LNHDA and CDR2 SQIVND (reference sequence). CDR3 protein: CASSPIVTRKTQYF. The variable domain in full, completed from reference TRBV19 and TRBJ2-5, reads DGGITQSPKYLFRKEGQNVTLSCEQNLNHDAMYWYRQDPGQGLRLIYYSQIVNDFQKGDIAEGYSVSREKKESFPLTVTSAQKNPTAFYLCASSPIVTRKTQYFGPGTRLLVL.

This clonotype is labeled medium-sized based on frequency. The chain joins TRBV12-3 or TRBV12-4 to TRBJ1-2; TCRdb gives TRBD1 as the D gene, but with no DNA this cannot be confirmed. The CDR3 runs to 15 residues. The CDR3 loop is CASSLGTQPTWGYTF.

The chain couples TRBV5-6 to TRBJ2-3; TCRdb calls TRBD1, which cannot be checked without DNA. There are 15 residues in the CDR3. Germline V gene lookup returns CDR1 SGHDT and CDR2 YYEEEE. The CDR3 region is CASSSRQPSTDTQYF. The full variable domain, in which reference TRBV5-6 and TRBJ2-3 provide the parts outside the CDR3, is DAGVTQSPTHLIKTRGQQVTLRCSPKSGHDTVSWYQQALGQGPQFIFQYYEEEERQRGNFPDRFSGHQFPNYSSELNVNALLLGDSALYLCASSSRQPSTDTQYFGPGTRLTVL.

The chain employs TRBV6-4 and TRBJ1-1. The length of the CDR3 is 13 residues. Germline loops: CDR1 MRHNA, CDR2 SNTAGT. The CDR3 loop reads CASSVQPNTEAFF.

This clonotype is identified as medium-sized from frequency. The V and J genes are TRBV6-5 and TRBJ2-7; there is no DNA to check the TCRdb D call of TRBD2. Per the germline V gene, CDR1 is MNHEY and CDR2 is SVGAGI. The CDR3 contains 15 residues. CDR3: CASSYGHGGGYEQYF.